These T cell receptor beta chains were read from a single sample in a study of blood T cell repertoires in COVID-19. Some clones are missing from TCRdb's copy, which holds only in-frame ones; the method was immunoSEQ multiplex PCR. The data contain about 69,000 clones, just under 80% of them singletons. Sequencing was performed on peripheral blood. Receptors were obtained from a human donor in a cohort sampled during active COVID-19. Each CDR3 is given with its conserved first and last residue. The order of the fields is D gene, J gene, V gene, clone size, CDR3 DNA, CDR3 protein. The D gene is left open where the match is weak. Only part of the rows carry a size: once, few, many, or a class if the clone is expanded.

>-|TRBJ1-6|TRBV5-1|-
TGCGCCAGCAGCTTGGAAGGGAGGGCAAGCTCACCCCTCCACTTT
CASSLEGRASSPLHF
>TRBD1|TRBJ1-2|TRBV28|-
TGTGCCAGCAATCTCCAGGGGGGAGGCTACACCTTC
CASNLQGGGYTF
>-|TRBJ1-1|TRBV15|-
TGTGCCACCAGCAGATCGGGAAGGAACACTGAAGCTTTCTTT
CATSRSGRNTEAFF
>TRBD1|TRBJ1-6|TRBV15|-
TGTGCCACCAGCAGGGGACAGTCGGACGGGCGTAATTCACCCCTCCACTTT
CATSRGQSDGRNSPLHF
>TRBD1|TRBJ1-4|TRBV11-2|once
TGTGCCAGCAGCCCCACGACAGGGCAGAATGAAAAACTGTTTTTT
CASSPTTGQNEKLFF
>TRBD1|TRBJ1-6|TRBV2|-
TGTGCCAGCGGTCGGACAGGGGGGAATTCACCCCTCCACTTT
CASGRTGGNSPLHF
>-|TRBJ2-7|TRBV28|-
TGTGCCAGCAGTCCGAGGGTAAGAGGCTACGAGCAGTACTTC
CASSPRVRGYEQYF
>TRBD2|TRBJ2-1|TRBV20-1|-
TGCAGTGCGGCGGGGGGGTATGAGCAGTTCTTC
CSAAGGYEQFF
>-|TRBJ1-2|TRBV5-4|-
TGTGCCAGCAGCTTGGAAGCCTATGGCTACACCTTC
CASSLEAYGYTF
>-|TRBJ2-7|TRBV5-8|-
TGTGCCAGCAGCTCGGACAGATTATACGAGCAGTACTTC
CASSSDRLYEQYF
>-|TRBJ2-5|TRBV11-2|-
TGTGCCAGCAGCTTAGCGATAGGACTAGAGACCCAGTACTTC
CASSLAIGLETQYF
>-|TRBJ2-2|TRBV30|-
TGTGCCTGGAGTGTGGCAGGGTTGGGCAACACCGGGGAGCTGTTTTTT
CAWSVAGLGNTGELFF
>TRBD1|TRBJ1-1|TRBV9|-
TGTGCCAGCAGCCATTGGGACAGCCTCTTTGAAGCTTTCTTT
CASSHWDSLFEAFF
>TRBD2|TRBJ2-1|TRBV19|-
TGTGCCAGTAGTATAGGTTCGGGAAGACTAGCGGCCGAACATGAGCAGTTCTTC
CASSIGSGRLAAEHEQFF
>-|TRBJ2-5|TRBV19|-
TGTGCCAGCCGTGGGGGGGAGACCCAGTACTTC
CASRGGETQYF
>-|TRBJ2-6|TRBV28|-
TGTGCCAGCAGTTTATGGGGTCTGGGGGTTGGCGGGAAGTACTCTGGGGCCAACGTCCTGACTTTC
CASSLWGLGVGGKYSGANVLTF
>TRBD1|TRBJ2-5|TRBV5-8|-
TGTGCCAGCAGCTATTGGACAGGGGGCGAAGGAGAGACCCAGTACTTC
CASSYWTGGEGETQYF
>TRBD1|TRBJ2-6|TRBV10-3|-
TGTGCCATCAGTGCGAGGACAGGGAGCGGGGCCAACGTCCTGACTTTC
CAISARTGSGANVLTF
>TRBD1|TRBJ1-1|TRBV10-2|-
TGCGCCAGCAGTGAGCCGGGACAGTCCATGAACACTGAAGCTTTCTTT
CASSEPGQSMNTEAFF
>TRBD1|TRBJ1-2|TRBV29-1|-
TGCAGCGTTGTACAGGGGCTCTCCTATGGCTACACCTTC
CSVVQGLSYGYTF
>-|TRBJ2-1|TRBV19|few
TGTGCCAGTTGTAGCAGGTCGAAAAGTCACAATGAGCAGTTCTTC
CASCSRSKSHNEQFF
>-|TRBJ1-5|TRBV28|-
TGTGCCAGCAGTCCCGACCGGGCAGGGAGCAATCAGCCCCAGCATTTT
CASSPDRAGSNQPQHF
>TRBD2|TRBJ2-2|TRBV27|-
TGTGCCAGCAGGGCAAGGGGAGGGACCGGGGAGCTGTTTTTT
CASRARGGTGELFF
>TRBD1|TRBJ1-5|TRBV5-1|once
TGCGCCAGCAGCCCTGGACAGGGGATTCAGCCCCAGCATTTT
CASSPGQGIQPQHF
>-|TRBJ2-2|TRBV3-1/TRBV3-2|once
TGTGCCAGCAGCCAACCCCCCTCCGGGGAGCTGTTTTTT
CASSQPPSGELFF
>-|TRBJ2-1|TRBV11-2|once
TGTGCCAGCAGCCACCTGTCCCCATCGGGTAATGAGCAGTTCTTC
CASSHLSPSGNEQFF
>-|TRBJ1-4|TRBV6-1|-
TGTGCCAGCAGTGAACGCCGGAGTGAAAAACTGTTTTTT
CASSERRSEKLFF
>-|TRBJ2-3|TRBV7-2|-
TGTGCCAGCAGCTTTCCCAAAGCTTCGCAGTATTTT
CASSFPKASQYF
>TRBD2|TRBJ2-3|TRBV6-5|-
TGTGCCAGCAGACTTAGCGGGGGGGCCACAGATACGCAGTATTTT
CASRLSGGATDTQYF
>-|TRBJ1-3|TRBV7-2|once
TGTGCCAGCAGCTTAAGGGGCTCGGGAGGCGGAAACACCATATATTTT
CASSLRGSGGGNTIYF
>-|TRBJ1-1|TRBV2|once
TGTGCCAGCAGGCAGGTATACACTGAAGCTTTCTTT
CASRQVYTEAFF
>-|TRBJ2-3|TRBV2|-
TGTGCCAGCTCCCCCGCCCTAAGCGGGCGCACAGATACGCAGTATTTT
CASSPALSGRTDTQYF
>-|TRBJ1-2|TRBV30|-
TGTGCCTGGAGTTCCCGACAGCTCTATGGCTACACCTTC
CAWSSRQLYGYTF
>-|TRBJ1-5|TRBV6-4|-
TGTGCCAGCAGTGACTCGAGCGGACCGACTCAGCCCCAGCATTTT
CASSDSSGPTQPQHF
>-|TRBJ1-5|TRBV24-1|-
TGTGCCACCAGTGCCCCGGGACAAGGCAATCAGCCCCAGCATTTT
CATSAPGQGNQPQHF
>-|TRBJ1-4|TRBV5-8|-
TGTGCCAGCAGCTGGGAAGGGGGTAATGAAAAACTGTTTTTT
CASSWEGGNEKLFF
>-|TRBJ2-5|TRBV5-4|once
TGTGCCAGCAGCTTGGGACTAAACCAAGAGACCCAGTACTTC
CASSLGLNQETQYF
>TRBD2|TRBJ2-1|TRBV4-2|-
TGTGCCAGCAGCCAAGGGACTAGCGGACTCAATGAGCAGTTCTTC
CASSQGTSGLNEQFF
>TRBD2|TRBJ2-3|TRBV10-1|-
TGCGCCAGCAGTCTGACTAGCGGGGGGGCCGAAGTTACGCAGTATTTT
CASSLTSGGAEVTQYF
>TRBD2|TRBJ2-2|TRBV6-4|-
TGTGCCAGCAGTGGGACTAGCGGGGGGGCCTCCGACACCGGGGAGCTGTTTTTT
CASSGTSGGASDTGELFF
>-|TRBJ2-3|TRBV6-5|-
TGTGCCAGCAGTTACGCAGGACAGAGGACAGATACGCAGTATTTT
CASSYAGQRTDTQYF
>-|TRBJ1-1|TRBV4-1|-
TGCGCCAGCAAGGATTTCGGGGGAATGAACACTGAAGCTTTCTTT
CASKDFGGMNTEAFF
>TRBD2|TRBJ2-3|TRBV11-2|few
TGTGCCAGCACCCCGGGACTAGCGGTTAGCACAGATACGCAGTATTTT
CASTPGLAVSTDTQYF
>-|TRBJ2-7|TRBV5-1|-
TGCGCCAGCAGCTTGGTCCCACAGGGCACCTCCTACGAGCAGTACTTC
CASSLVPQGTSYEQYF
>TRBD1|TRBJ2-1|TRBV11-2|-
TGTGCCAGCAGCTTAGTGACAGGGGTTTACAATGAGCAGTTCTTC
CASSLVTGVYNEQFF
>-|TRBJ2-2|TRBV29-1|-
TGCAGCGCCGGACTTAACACCGGGGAGCTGTTTTTT
CSAGLNTGELFF
>TRBD2|TRBJ2-3|TRBV5-6|once
TGTGCCAGCAGCCTGGGGCTAGCGGGAGTTGGAGATACGCAGTATTTT
CASSLGLAGVGDTQYF